Below, 9 T cell receptor beta chains from the same sample are listed, as sequenced in a study of Ad26.COV2.S vaccination and SARS-CoV-2 variants (TCRdb year 2021). The sample's treatment or condition label is to be understood as: approximately 18 received Ad26.COV2.S at low or high dose, single or two shots; roughly five received placebo; per-sample allocation not given. Repertoires of vaccine and placebo recipients were sequenced from samples collected on day 63 after the first injection. The library was produced with the immunoSEQ multiplex PCR assay. Entries here come from immuneACCESS through TCRdb and include only in-frame sequences with V and J called. Some clones fail to appear in such tables; in the studies checked, an unresolved V gene covers under half of the shortfall, and the cause of the remainder is unknown. The sample table shows about 410,000 clones, and about nine tenths are seen once. 3.5% of the sample is in the top ten clones.

The input for sequencing was peripheral blood, taken in a trial of Ad26.COV2.S vaccine versus placebo. The receptors stem from a person aged 18-60 years who received the Ad26.COV2.S COVID-19 vaccine or a placebo.

The chain couples TRBV20-1 to TRBJ2-5; the D gene is possibly TRBD1 (5 bases). This CDR3 is built from 11 residues. Germline CDR1 is DFQATT and CDR2 is SNEGSKA (reference sequence). The CDR3 sequence: CSPGFGETQYF. For the CDR3, the DNA is TGCAGCCCAGGGTTTGGAGAGACCCAGTACTTC.

The chain employs TRBV19 and TRBJ2-1; D may match TRBD1 or TRBD2 (5 bases each). The CDR3 runs to 14 residues. Germline V CDR1 and CDR2: LNHDA, SQIVND (reference sequence). V was shortened by 3 bases and J by 7 bases, with 13 bases between the two germline ends. CDR3 nucleotides: TGTGCCAGTAGTATTAGTTCAGGGACGAATGAGCAGTTCTTC. This gives the protein CASSISSGTNEQFF.

The chain combines TRBV28 with TRBJ1-1; D unresolved. V was pared by 5 bases and J by 6 bases, with 10 bases between. CDR3 length: 12 residues. Germline-derived CDR1 and CDR2 are MDHEN and SYDVKM. DNA of the CDR3: TGTGCCAGCAGTATCCTGACCGCTGAAGCTTTCTTT. Protein sequence: CASSILTAEAFF.

This clone was counted between two and nine times. This chain links TRBV4-1 with TRBJ2-2, with unresolved D. The CDR3 spans 13 residues. From germline, CDR1 is MGHRA and CDR2 YSYEKL. V was trimmed by 1 base and J by 7 bases, leaving 7 bases between them. CDR3 coding DNA: TGCGCCAGCAGCCAAGGTCCGGGCGGGGAGCTGTTTTTT. Protein: CASSQGPGGELFF.

The table lists this clone with a count of one. The chain is built from TRBV11-2 and TRBJ2-3; no reliable D call. There are 15 residues in the CDR3. CDR1 SGHAT and CDR2 FQNNGV come from the germline V gene. V lost 0 bases and J lost 0, with 7 bases in between. Here the CDR3 DNA reads TGTGCCAGCAGCTTAGATCCGACTAGCACAGATACGCAGTATTTT. Amino acids: CASSLDPTSTDTQYF.

The chain uses TRBV11-2 and TRBJ1-1; D perhaps matches TRBD1 (6 bases). Germline-derived CDR1 and CDR2 are SGHAT and FQNNGV. CDR3 length: 16 amino acids. The V gene lost 5 bases and the J gene lost 5 bases, with 21 bases spanning the gap. The DNA of the CDR3 is TGTGCCAGCAGCCTGGGACCAGGGGTGAGGAATACTGAAGCTTTCTTT. Translated, it gives CASSLGPGVRNTEAFF.

The rearrangement links TRBV6-5 to TRBJ1-1, with D possibly being TRBD1 (6 bases). CDR1 MNHEY and CDR2 SVGAGI come from the germline V gene. The length of the CDR3 is 13 residues. Trimming cost V 7 bases and J 4 bases, with 13 bases left between them. CDR3 DNA sequence: TGTGCCAGCACCTCGGGACACGCCACTGAAGCTTTCTTT. It encodes CASTSGHATEAFF.

The chain combines TRBV5-1 with TRBJ2-5, with TRBD2 as a possible D gene (6 bases). The CDR3 runs to 15 residues. Trimming left V 3 bases short and J 5 bases short, with 17 bases between. The germline CDR1 and CDR2 sequences are SGHRS and YFSETQ. Here the CDR3 DNA reads TGCGCCAGCAGCTACCGGGACTTCGTCCGGGAGACCCAGTACTTC. It translates to CASSYRDFVRETQYF.

This chain connects TRBV6-5 to TRBJ2-1; 8 nucleotides line up with TRBD2. The CDR3 runs 14 residues. Germline lookup yields CDR1 MNHEY and CDR2 SVGAGI. Trimming removed 8 bases from V and 2 bases from J; junction bases left unmatched: 5. CDR3 DNA sequence: TGTGCCAGCTCCCCAGCGGGGGCCTACAATGAGCAGTTCTTC. This gives the protein CASSPAGAYNEQFF.